A single T cell receptor (beta chain) is shown here with its context. This CDR3 has 15 residues. V trimming: 2 bases; J trimming: 1 base; junction bases outside the gene matches: 3. The V gene's germline CDR1 is SGHDT and CDR2 YYEEEE. The data originate from a study of blood T cell repertoires in COVID-19. Study context: From T cells, B-cell-depleted T cells, or PBMCs came the material, which was cDNA or gDNA.

How the authors handled the data: The assay estimated nucleated cells by amplifying reference gene primers. Some clones are missing from TCRdb's copy, which holds only in-frame ones; the method was immunoSEQ multiplex PCR. V, J and clone size were drawn from that table, and D and trimming were deduced from the DNA. The table lists 84,000 or so clones, approximately 82% of them singletons. Sequenced input: peripheral blood. The TCR originated in a man at least 80 years old with active or convalescent COVID-19. The V and J genes are TRBV5-6 and TRBJ2-5, with TRBD2 identical over 9 bases. The CDR3, as DNA: TGTGCCAGCAGCTTAAGAGCGGGGGGCCAAGAGACCCAGTACTTC. Translated: CASSLRAGGQETQYF.